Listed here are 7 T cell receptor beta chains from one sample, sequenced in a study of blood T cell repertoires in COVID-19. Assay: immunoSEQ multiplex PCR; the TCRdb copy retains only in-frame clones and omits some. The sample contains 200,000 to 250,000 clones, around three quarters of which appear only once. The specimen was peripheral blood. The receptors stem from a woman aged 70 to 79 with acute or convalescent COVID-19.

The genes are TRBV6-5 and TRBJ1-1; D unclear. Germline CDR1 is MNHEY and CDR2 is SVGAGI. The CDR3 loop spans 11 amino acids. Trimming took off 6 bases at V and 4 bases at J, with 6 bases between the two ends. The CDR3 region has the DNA TGTGCCAGCAGACAGAGCACTGAAGCTTTCTTT. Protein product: CASRQSTEAFF.

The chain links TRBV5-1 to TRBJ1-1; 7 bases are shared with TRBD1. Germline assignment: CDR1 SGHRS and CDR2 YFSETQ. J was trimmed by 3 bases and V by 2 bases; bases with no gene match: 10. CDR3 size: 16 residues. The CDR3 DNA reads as TGCGCCAGCAGCTTCTCAACAGGGGCGGTATACACTGAAGCTTTCTTT. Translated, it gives CASSFSTGAVYTEAFF.

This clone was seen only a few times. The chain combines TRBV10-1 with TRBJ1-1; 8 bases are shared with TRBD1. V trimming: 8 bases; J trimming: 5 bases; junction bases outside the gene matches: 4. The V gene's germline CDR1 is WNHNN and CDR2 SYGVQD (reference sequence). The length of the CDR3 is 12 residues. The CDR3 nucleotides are TGCGCCAGCCCACAGGGGGGGACTGAAGCTTTCTTT. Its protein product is CASPQGGTEAFF.

The CDR3, as DNA: TGTGCCAGCAGCCAATCTCGGGCTAGCGGGTACGAGCAGTACTTC. As protein: CASSQSRASGYEQYF. The V and J genes are TRBV16 and TRBJ2-7; 8 nucleotides agree with TRBD2. This CDR3 is built from 15 residues. J was trimmed by 4 bases and V by 0 bases; bases with no gene match: 5. Germline assignment: CDR1 KGHSY and CDR2 FQNENV.

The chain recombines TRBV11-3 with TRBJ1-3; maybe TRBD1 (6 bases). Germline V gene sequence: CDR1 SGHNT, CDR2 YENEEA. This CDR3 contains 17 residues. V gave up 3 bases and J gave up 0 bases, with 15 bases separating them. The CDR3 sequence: CASSLGSGAHSGNTIYF. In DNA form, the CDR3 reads TGTGCCAGCAGCTTGGGTTCAGGGGCCCACTCTGGAAACACCATATATTTT.

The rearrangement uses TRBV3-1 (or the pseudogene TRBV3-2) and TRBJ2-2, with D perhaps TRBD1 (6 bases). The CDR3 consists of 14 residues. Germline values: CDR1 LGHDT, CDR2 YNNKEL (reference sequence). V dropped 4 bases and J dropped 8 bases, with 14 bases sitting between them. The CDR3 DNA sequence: TGTGCCAGCAGCCTCGGACAGACCGCGGGGGAGCTGTTTTTT. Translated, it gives CASSLGQTAGELFF.

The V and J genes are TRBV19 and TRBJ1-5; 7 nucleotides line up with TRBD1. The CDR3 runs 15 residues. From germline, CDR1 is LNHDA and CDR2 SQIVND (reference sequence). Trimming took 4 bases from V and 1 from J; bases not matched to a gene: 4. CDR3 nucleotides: TGTGCCAGTAGTAGTCAGGGGGTCAGCAATCAGCCCCAGCATTTT. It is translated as CASSSQGVSNQPQHF.